These 24 T cell receptor beta chains were sequenced from one sample in a study of cytotoxic CD8 clonotypes in ibrutinib-treated CLL (dated by TCRdb to the early 2020s). What the time point label conveys for this sample: 12 months on ibrutinib. Library preparation employed the immunoSEQ multiplex PCR assay. TCRdb stores this immuneACCESS table with in-frame sequences only. Part of the clones is absent; in the studies checked, under half of the shortfall reflects unresolved V genes, and no reason is known for the rest. The table for this sample lists 200,000 to 250,000 clones; over 65% of them were counted only once. Of the sample, roughly 5.9% falls within the top ten clones. The source material was PBMCs, sampled after 12 months of ibrutinib treatment. These TCRs come from a human donor with chronic lymphocytic leukemia.

V usage is TRBV15 and J usage is TRBJ1-6, with D unclear. V gave up 0 bases and J gave up 10 bases, with 13 bases separating them. Germline V gives CDR1 LNHNV, CDR2 YYDKDF (reference sequence). CDR3 size: 15 residues. CDR3 in DNA: TGTGCCACCAGCAGAGATAAGGGCGTAGGATCACCCCTCCACTTT. It codes for CATSRDKGVGSPLHF.

The chain is built from TRBV30 and TRBJ1-1; TRBD1 agrees at 7 bases. Unmatched junction bases numbered 7, after V lost 1 base and J lost 11 bases. Germline V CDR1 and CDR2: GTSNPN, SVGIG (reference sequence). This CDR3 has 12 residues. CDR3 bases: TGTGCCTGGAGTGCAGCACAGGGGAGCGCTTTCTTT. It translates to CAWSAAQGSAFF.

This chain uses TRBV9 with TRBJ1-4; a weak D match, TRBD1 (5 bases). V was clipped by 2 bases and J by 0 bases, with 8 bases between them. The CDR3 covers 15 residues. From germline, CDR1 is SGDLS and CDR2 YYNGEE. The CDR3 DNA reads as TGTGCCAGCAGCGTGGGGACTACAACTAATGAAAAACTGTTTTTT. Its protein product is CASSVGTTTNEKLFF.

This sequence joins TRBV7-2 and TRBJ2-5; D is uncertain. The ends were cut back, 5 bases at V and 2 bases at J, with 15 bases in the middle. This CDR3 has 15 residues. In germline, CDR1 is SGHTA, CDR2 FQGNSA. CDR3 DNA sequence: TGTGCCAGCAGCCCGAACCGGGTAAATCAAGAGACCCAGTACTTC. Encoded protein: CASSPNRVNQETQYF.

This clone turned up a few times. The V call is TRBV2, the J call TRBJ1-5, with D perhaps TRBD1 (5 bases). Germline values: CDR1 SNHLY, CDR2 FYNNEI. The CDR3 loop spans 14 amino acids. Trimming removed 3 bases at V and 7 bases at J, with 13 bases between. The CDR3 DNA sequence: TGTGCCAGCAGTGACAGGGCGGGAGGCCAGCCCCAGCATTTT. Its translation is CASSDRAGGQPQHF.

This clone has only a few counts. The DNA of the CDR3 is TGTGCCAGCAGCCGAGCGGGACTAGCGGAAAATACGCAGTATTTT. Protein: CASSRAGLAENTQYF. This chain joins TRBV4-2 and TRBJ2-3; 11 nucleotides align to TRBD2. Germline values: CDR1 LGHNA, CDR2 YNFKEQ. The CDR3 totals 15 residues. Trimming took 4 bases from V and 7 from J; bases not matched to a gene: 7.

The genes are TRBV2 and TRBJ1-1; D unresolved. Per the germline V gene, CDR1 is SNHLY and CDR2 is FYNNEI. V lost 5 bases, J lost 3 bases, and 19 bases lay in between. CDR3 length: 16 residues. Written as DNA, the CDR3 is TGTGCCAGCAGTTGGATTCTGGGAGGTCAATACACTGAAGCTTTCTTT. Its protein product is CASSWILGGQYTEAFF.

This clone occurred a few times. The chain uses TRBV13 and TRBJ2-7; 8 nucleotides align to TRBD2. J lost 5 bases, V lost 5 bases, and 8 bases had no gene match. This CDR3 region has 14 residues. Per germline, CDR1 PRHDT and CDR2 FYEKMQ (reference sequence). The CDR3 DNA reads as TGTGCCAGCAGCGGGCGGGAGGAGCAGCACGAGCAGTACTTC. It specifies CASSGREEQHEQYF.

This sequence joins TRBV12-1 and TRBJ2-5; the D call in the table, TRBD2, was not verified against the DNA. TRBV12-1 is termed a pseudogene. This CDR3 spans 15 amino acids. This CDR3 is CATPGRGGYQETQYF. The CDR3 region has the DNA TGTGCCACCCCTGGGCGGGGTGGGTACCAAGAGACCCAGTACTTC.

Concerning this clone: This sample also contains other DNA sequences that code for the same CDR3. This chain joins TRBV6-5 and TRBJ1-2; D might be TRBD1 (5 bases). Trimming removed 0 bases at V and 4 bases at J, with 6 bases between. There are 13 residues in the CDR3. Germline V CDR1 and CDR2: MNHEY, SVGAGI. The CDR3: CASSYSGVYGYTF. The CDR3 DNA follows: TGTGCCAGCAGTTACTCGGGGGTCTATGGCTACACCTTC.

DNA for the CDR3: TGCGCCAGCAGACTAGACGGGAGCTCTGGAAACACCATATATTTT. Protein product: CASRLDGSSGNTIYF. The chain recombines TRBV5-1 with TRBJ1-3, with D unresolved. V was trimmed by 5 bases and J by 0 bases, leaving 12 bases between them. The CDR3 covers 15 residues. Germline loops: CDR1 SGHRS, CDR2 YFSETQ.

The chain's CDR3 is CASSDQGHTGELFF. Here the CDR3 DNA reads TGTGCCAGCAGTGATCAGGGTCACACCGGGGAGCTGTTTTTT. The V gene is TRBV6-4, the J gene TRBJ2-2; possible D gene TRBD1, 5 bases. Looked up from germline, CDR1 is MRHNA and CDR2 is SNTAGT. The CDR3 sequence is 14 residues long. V dropped 3 bases and J dropped 3 bases, with 8 bases sitting between them.

The V and J genes are TRBV7-9 and TRBJ2-7, with D tentatively TRBD1 (5 bases). Trimming left V 5 bases short and J 7 bases short, with 15 bases between. The germline V gene encodes CDR1 SEHNR and CDR2 FQNEAQ (reference sequence). The CDR3 is made up of 13 amino acids. In DNA, the CDR3 is TGTGCCAGCAGCCCCAGGGTCCCCTGGGAGCAGTACTTC. Its protein is CASSPRVPWEQYF.

This clone appeared once. V is TRBV30 and J is TRBJ1-1; 7 bases align to TRBD1. The CDR3 has 13 residues. V was pared by 0 bases and J by 10 bases, with 8 bases of the junction left unmatched. Germline V lookup: CDR1 GTSNPN, CDR2 SVGIG (reference sequence). This CDR3 reads CAWSVGQQGRAFF. The CDR3 DNA sequence: TGTGCCTGGAGTGTGGGACAACAGGGGAGAGCTTTCTTT.

This clone was observed a single time. The chain employs TRBV5-1 and TRBJ1-2, with 8 bases aligning to TRBD1. The germline V gene encodes CDR1 SGHRS and CDR2 YFSETQ. J was trimmed by 2 bases and V by 4 bases; bases with no gene match: 10. The CDR3 is 16 residues long. CDR3: CASSQAGQGKNYGYTF. The CDR3 nucleotides are TGCGCCAGCAGCCAAGCTGGACAGGGAAAAAACTATGGCTACACCTTC.

This rearrangement joins TRBV6-5 to TRBJ1-5; no definite D call. V lost 0 bases and J 7 bases, leaving 13 bases between the germline ends. CDR1 MNHEY and CDR2 SVGAGI come from the germline V gene. The CDR3 is 15 amino acids. CDR3 sequence: CASSYSIGSGQPQHF. The DNA of the CDR3 is TGTGCCAGCAGTTACTCGATAGGTTCCGGACAGCCCCAGCATTTT.

V and J are TRBV13 and TRBJ1-1, with D unclear. Germline lookup yields CDR1 PRHDT and CDR2 FYEKMQ (reference sequence). The ends were cut back, 5 bases at V and 5 bases at J, with 12 bases in the middle. The CDR3 is 13 amino acids. The CDR3 bases are TGTGCCAGCAGCCCCCCCCGGGGAACTGAAGCTTTCTTT. Its protein product is CASSPPRGTEAFF.

The gene calls are TRBV6-5 and TRBJ1-1, with 9 bases that match TRBD1. The CDR3 consists of 15 residues. With 5 bases clipped from V and 4 bases from J, the junction kept 8 bases outside the gene matches. CDR1 and CDR2 (germline): MNHEY, SVGAGI. CDR3 in DNA: TGTGCCAGCAGTCAAACCGGGACAGGGTTCACTGAAGCTTTCTTT. It yields the protein CASSQTGTGFTEAFF.

The V call is TRBV5-1, the J call TRBJ1-1; TRBD1 might be the D (5 bases). Germline V gene data show CDR1 as SGHRS and CDR2 as YFSETQ. The V end lost 0 bases, the J end lost 7 bases, and 10 bases lay between the germline ends. The CDR3 sequence is 13 residues long. This chain's CDR3 is CASSLDLGGEAFF. DNA of the CDR3: TGCGCCAGCAGCTTGGATTTGGGGGGTGAAGCTTTCTTT.

A few counts support this clone. V gene TRBV4-1 combines with J gene TRBJ1-2; 9 bases match TRBD1. Losses at the gene ends were 6 bases for V and 4 bases for J; bases not matched to a gene: 0. Looked up from germline, CDR1 is MGHRA and CDR2 is YSYEKL. The CDR3 has 12 residues. The CDR3 DNA sequence: TGCGCCAGCAGGGACAGGGGCTATGGCTACACCTTC. Protein sequence: CASRDRGYGYTF.

This chain links TRBV5-6 with TRBJ2-7; D might be TRBD1 (6 bases). This CDR3 has 11 amino acids. Germline loops: CDR1 SGHDT, CDR2 YYEEEE. V was clipped by 5 bases and J by 4 bases, with 7 bases between them. DNA of the CDR3: TGTGCCAGCAGTAGGGGGTACGAGCAGTACTTC. It encodes CASSRGYEQYF.

The V gene is TRBV29-1, the J gene TRBJ2-1; D remains ambiguous. Trimming took 2 bases from V and 0 from J, leaving 8 bases between them. The CDR3 loop spans 14 amino acids. From germline, CDR1 is SQVTM and CDR2 ANQGSEA. The CDR3 DNA reads TGCAGCGTTGAAACCCGAAGCTCCTACAATGAGCAGTTCTTC. This codes for CSVETRSSYNEQFF.

The rearrangement joins TRBV2 to TRBJ2-1; 7 bases are a match to TRBD1. The CDR3 length is 14 residues. Germline V lookup: CDR1 SNHLY, CDR2 FYNNEI. After removal of 2 bases from V and 7 bases from J, the junction contained 5 bases not matched to a gene. The CDR3 bases are TGTGCCAGCAGTGAACTTCGGGACAGAAATGAGCAGTTCTTC. Translated, it gives CASSELRDRNEQFF.

V is TRBV6-1 and J is TRBJ1-4; D is ambiguous. Trimming removed 1 base from V and 6 bases from J, with 3 bases in between. This CDR3 has 12 amino acids. Germline V gene data show CDR1 as MNHNS and CDR2 as SASEGT. The CDR3: CASSEVDEKLFF. The CDR3 nucleotides read TGTGCCAGCAGTGAAGTTGATGAAAAACTGTTTTTT.